This TCR beta chain derives from a study of shared clonotypes between healthy human individuals. Sequenced by immunoSEQ multiplex PCR; TCRdb stores in-frame clones only, minus some. The data show around 1 million clones, 70% to 85% seen once. A word on this clone: Its specificity is unknown.

Deletions cut 1 base from V and 4 bases from J, with 12 bases between. CDR3 length: 14 amino acids. Looked up from germline, CDR1 is SGHRS and CDR2 is YFSETQ. Notes on the study in general: Donor clonotype sharing was expected to depend on sequencing depth.

Input material: memory CD4+ T cells sorted from blood. The subset is: CD45RA-negative fraction. V is TRBV5-1 and J is TRBJ2-7, with D perhaps TRBD1 (6 bases). The origin of this receptor is a man between 18 and 35 years old in good health. CDR3 loop: CASSLRPGAYEQYF. In DNA, the CDR3 is TGCGCCAGCAGCTTGAGGCCAGGGGCGTACGAGCAGTACTTC.